This T cell receptor beta chain was sequenced in a study of blood T cells in healthy people across ages. Then a second PCR, running roughly 6 to 11 cycles, was carried out with a sample-barcoded 5' primer and a J-beta primer mix. No fewer than 3 million CDR3-containing paired-end reads came from each sample. Each CDR3 protein is one row after TCRdb ran MiXCR on the 5' RACE reads. Of about a million distinct CDR3 sequences listed, approximately 49% are singletons. CDR1 is SGDLS, CDR2 YYNGEE, per germline. With V trimmed by 3 bases and J by 3 bases, 8 bases remained unmatched. The CDR3 runs to 15 residues. A remark on this clonotype: The antigen remains unidentified.

Study-wide points: A roughly linear age-dependent decrease characterized TCR beta diversity per million T cells. Versus aged donors, long-lived donors had higher diversity and more naive CD4+ cells.

The chain links TRBV9 to TRBJ1-2, with 7 bases that match TRBD1. Source material: blood. The TCR comes from a man younger than 40 in good health. CDR3 coding DNA: TGTGCCAGCAGCGCTGGAAGGGGGCGACACTATGGCTACACCTTC. Translated: CASSAGRGRHYGYTF.